Below, 16 T cell receptor beta chains from the same sample are listed, as sequenced in a study of shared clonotypes between healthy human individuals. The repertoire was sequenced with immunoSEQ multiplex PCR; TCRdb's copy has only in-frame clones and lacks some. This sample has about 2.5 million clones; about 90% occur once, and the top ten carry 0.3% to 0.45%. The specimen was naive CD4+ T cells from PBMCs. Subset reported: CD45RA+ positively selected. Receptor source: a man aged 18 to 29 in good health. Some clones in this sample may be carry-over from other donors' samples.

Worth noting for this clone: Distinct nucleotide sequences in the sample also encode this CDR3. In DNA form, the CDR3 reads TGTGCCAGCAGCTTGGGGAGAAATCAGCCCCAGCATTTT. It specifies CASSLGRNQPQHF. The rearrangement uses TRBV5-6 and TRBJ1-5; D call uncertain. Germline V lookup: CDR1 SGHDT, CDR2 YYEEEE. V was trimmed by 0 bases and J by 4 bases, leaving 5 bases between them. The CDR3 has 13 residues.

With respect to this clone: In the same sample, other DNA sequences code for this CDR3. The chain is built from TRBV28 and TRBJ1-5; D not certain. The CDR3 covers 13 residues. Deletions cut 5 bases from V and 2 bases from J, with 7 bases between. The germline V gene has CDR1 MDHEN and CDR2 SYDVKM. Here the CDR3 reads CASSPRGNQPQHF. The CDR3 coding sequence is TGTGCCAGCAGTCCCCGGGGCAATCAGCCCCAGCATTTT. Full variable domain (rest looked up from reference TRBV28 and TRBJ1-5): DVKVTQSSRYLVKRTGEKVFLECVQDMDHENMFWYRQDPGLGLRLIYFSYDVKMKEKGDIPEGYSVSREKKERFSLILESASTNQTSMYLCASSPRGNQPQHFGDGTRLSIL.

J is TRBJ2-3 and V is TRBV4-1; TRBD2 matches 9 bases. Unmatched junction bases numbered 5, after V lost 1 base and J lost 0 bases. Germline CDR1 is MGHRA and CDR2 is YSYEKL. This CDR3 region has 17 residues. The CDR3 bases are TGCGCCAGCAGCCAAGGCGGGAGGGGTATCAGCACAGATACGCAGTATTTT. It specifies CASSQGGRGISTDTQYF.

The chain employs TRBV7-6 and TRBJ2-5; D perhaps matches TRBD1 (6 bases). V was pared by 0 bases and J by 5 bases, with 13 bases between. The CDR3 has 15 amino acids. Per germline, CDR1 SGHVS and CDR2 FNYEAQ. The CDR3 reads CASSLAYLRGETQYF. Here the CDR3 DNA reads TGTGCCAGCAGCTTAGCGTACCTGAGGGGGGAGACCCAGTACTTC.

In the case of this clone: Different DNA sequences within this sample yield the same CDR3. This sequence joins TRBV18 and TRBJ1-5; TRBD1 agrees at 10 bases. Germline CDR1 KGHSH, CDR2 LQKENI. CDR3 size: 15 residues. V was pared by 3 bases and J by 4 bases, with 3 bases of the junction left unmatched. CDR3 loop: CASSPGQGGNQPQHF. CDR3 DNA sequence: TGTGCCAGCTCACCCGGACAGGGGGGAAATCAGCCCCAGCATTTT.

This sequence joins TRBV6-6 and TRBJ1-1, with a tentative D call TRBD1 (6 bases). Trimming cost V 6 bases and J 11 bases, with 13 bases left between them. This CDR3 has 11 amino acids. Germline V gene sequence: CDR1 MNHNY, CDR2 SVGAGI (reference sequence). The CDR3 loop reads CASSHRDGAFF. The CDR3, as DNA: TGTGCCAGCAGCCACAGGGACGGGGCTTTCTTT.

This clone was seen only once. The rearrangement links TRBV6-1 to TRBJ2-5; D is unclear. Trimming shortened V by 5 bases and J by 6 bases, and 4 bases separated the two germline ends. The CDR3 loop spans 10 amino acids. CDR1 and CDR2 (germline): MNHNS, SASEGT. The CDR3 reads CASSFQTQYF. The CDR3 coding sequence is TGTGCCAGCAGTTTTCAGACCCAGTACTTC.

The CDR3 sequence is CASRSARRLSYNEQFF. The CDR3 bases are TGTGCCAGCAGGAGCGCACGGAGGCTCTCCTACAATGAGCAGTTCTTC. The V gene is TRBV28, the J gene TRBJ2-1, with D perhaps matching TRBD2 (5 bases). This CDR3 spans 16 amino acids. Trimming pared 6 bases from V and 0 bases from J, leaving 15 bases between. In germline, CDR1 is MDHEN, CDR2 SYDVKM.

The rearrangement joins TRBV15 to TRBJ2-1; 9 positions agree with TRBD2. CDR1 is LNHNV, CDR2 YYDKDF, per germline (reference sequence). V shed 1 base, J shed 2 bases, and the junction held 27 bases outside the gene matches. The CDR3 contains 24 residues. The CDR3 region is CATSRVFYIYGSLKAGGPYNEQFF. Here the CDR3 DNA reads TGTGCCACCAGCAGAGTCTTCTATATTTATGGAAGCCTTAAGGCGGGAGGGCCCTACAATGAGCAGTTCTTC.

This clone was found once. This chain joins TRBV28 and TRBJ2-3, with 7 positions matching TRBD1. The CDR3 extends over 13 amino acids. The V and J ends lost 5 bases and 8 bases, in that order; junction bases with no gene match: 7. Germline CDR1 MDHEN, CDR2 SYDVKM. CDR3 nucleotide sequence: TGTGCCAGCAGTGACAGGGTAGCAGGTACGCAGTATTTT. Translating it yields CASSDRVAGTQYF.

V gene TRBV19 combines with J gene TRBJ1-2; 7 nucleotides agree with TRBD1. Germline lookup yields CDR1 LNHDA and CDR2 SQIVND (reference sequence). After removal of 7 bases from V and 4 bases from J, the junction contained 6 bases not matched to a gene. This CDR3 comprises 13 residues. CDR3 bases: TGTGCCAGTACCGAACAGGGGACCTATGGCTACACCTTC. It encodes CASTEQGTYGYTF.

This clone appeared once. The V call is TRBV7-2, the J call TRBJ1-5, with D hard to call. The CDR3 is made up of 13 amino acids. Germline-derived CDR1 and CDR2 are SGHTA and FQGNSA. V was cut by 3 bases and J by 9 bases, with 12 bases left in between. The CDR3 nucleotides read TGTGCCAGCAGCTTGCAGCCAGCGCCGCCCCAGCATTTT. Translating gives CASSLQPAPPQHF.

This chain uses TRBV9 with TRBJ2-7; TRBD1 is a possible D gene (6 bases). This CDR3 contains 15 residues. Germline CDR1 reads SGDLS; CDR2 reads YYNGEE. V was trimmed by 3 bases and J by 3 bases, leaving 16 bases between them. CDR3 sequence: CASSEAPNRDYEQYF. CDR3 DNA sequence: TGTGCCAGCAGCGAGGCCCCAAACAGGGACTACGAGCAGTACTTC.

This rearrangement joins TRBV4-1 to TRBJ1-5; 11 nucleotides agree with TRBD1. Germline loops: CDR1 MGHRA, CDR2 YSYEKL. V gave up 4 bases and J gave up 5 bases; unmatched junction bases: 4. This CDR3 comprises 15 residues. CDR3 in amino acids: CASSPGQGGHQPQHF. CDR3 bases: TGCGCCAGCAGCCCGGGACAGGGGGGCCATCAGCCCCAGCATTTT.

The chain joins TRBV28 to TRBJ2-3, with D possibly matching TRBD2 (5 bases). CDR3 length equals 14 residues. Looked up from germline, CDR1 is MDHEN and CDR2 is SYDVKM. V was pared by 5 bases and J by 5 bases, with 14 bases between. CDR3 sequence reads: CASSLLGPVDTQYF. The DNA for the CDR3 is TGTGCCAGCAGTCTACTAGGACCGGTAGATACGCAGTATTTT.

The chain couples TRBV6-5 to TRBJ2-2, with D perhaps matching TRBD1 or TRBD2 (5 bases each). CDR1 is MNHEY, CDR2 SVGAGI, per germline. CDR3 length: 15 residues. The germline V and J ends were trimmed by 7 bases and 6 bases, with 18 bases remaining between them. The CDR3: CASTLRDEGSGELFF. CDR3 bases: TGTGCCAGCACCCTCCGGGACGAGGGCTCCGGGGAGCTGTTTTTT.